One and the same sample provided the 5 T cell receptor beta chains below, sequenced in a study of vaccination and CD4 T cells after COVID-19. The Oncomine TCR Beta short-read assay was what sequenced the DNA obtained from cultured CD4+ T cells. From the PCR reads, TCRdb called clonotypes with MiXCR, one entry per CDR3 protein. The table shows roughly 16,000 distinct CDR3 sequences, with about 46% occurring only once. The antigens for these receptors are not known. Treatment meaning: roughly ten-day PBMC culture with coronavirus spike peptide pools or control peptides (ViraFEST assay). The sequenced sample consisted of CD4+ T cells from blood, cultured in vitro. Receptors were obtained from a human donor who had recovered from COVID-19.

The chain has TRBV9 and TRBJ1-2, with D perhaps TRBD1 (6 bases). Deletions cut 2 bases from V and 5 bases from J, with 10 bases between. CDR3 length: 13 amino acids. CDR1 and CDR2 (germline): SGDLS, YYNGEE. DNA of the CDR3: TGTGCCAGCAGCGTCGGACAGACTTATGGCTACACCTTC. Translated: CASSVGQTYGYTF.

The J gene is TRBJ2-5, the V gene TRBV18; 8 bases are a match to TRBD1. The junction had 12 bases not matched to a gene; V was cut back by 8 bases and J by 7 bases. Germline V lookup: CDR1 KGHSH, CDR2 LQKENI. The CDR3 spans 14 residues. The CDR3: CASTPRTGTATQYF. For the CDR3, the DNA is TGTGCCAGCACTCCTCGGACAGGGACGGCGACCCAGTACTTC. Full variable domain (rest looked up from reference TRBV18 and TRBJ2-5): NAGVMQNPRHLVRRRGQEARLRCSPMKGHSHVYWYRQLPEEGLKFMVYLQKENIIDESGMPKERFSAEFPKEGPSILRIQQVVRGDSAAYFCASTPRTGTATQYFGPGTRLLVL.

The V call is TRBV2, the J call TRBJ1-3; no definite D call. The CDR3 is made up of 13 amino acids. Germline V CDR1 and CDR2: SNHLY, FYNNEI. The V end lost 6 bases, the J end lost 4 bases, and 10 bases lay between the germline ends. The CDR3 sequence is CASRVAFGNTIYF. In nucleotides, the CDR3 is TGTGCCAGCAGAGTAGCCTTCGGAAACACCATATATTTT.

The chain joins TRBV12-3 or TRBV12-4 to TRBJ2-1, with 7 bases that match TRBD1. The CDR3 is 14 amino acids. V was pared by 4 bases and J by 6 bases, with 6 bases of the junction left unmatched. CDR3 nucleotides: TGTGCCAGCAGTTATCTCGACAGGGCCAATGAGCAGTTCTTC. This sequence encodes CASSYLDRANEQFF.

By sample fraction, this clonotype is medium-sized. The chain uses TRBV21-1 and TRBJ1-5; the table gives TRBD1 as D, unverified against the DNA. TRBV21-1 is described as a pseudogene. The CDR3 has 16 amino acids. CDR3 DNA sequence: TGTGCCAGCCGGGGGACGCCTTACCATAGCAATCAGCCCCAGCATTTT. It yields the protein CASRGTPYHSNQPQHF.